A single T cell receptor (beta chain) is shown here with its context. What it binds is not known. This sample is part of a study of cytomegalovirus exposure and HLA in healthy donors. About the research overall: Among 150 million to 200 million T cells, an earlier analysis found 90 million to 130 million unique TCR beta sequences. The study, taken as a whole, reports: Specificity of a few CMV-associated chains for CMV antigens was verified in vitro. Cytomegalovirus association was listed for 164 TCR beta chains.

V dropped 3 bases and J dropped 6 bases, with 2 bases sitting between them. The CDR3 has 11 amino acids. Germline V gene sequence: CDR1 LGHNA, CDR2 YSLEER. 60 Vbeta and 13 Jbeta primers were used in PCR. The data were produced by immunoSEQ multiplex PCR, yet TCRdb's version contains in-frame clones alone and is incomplete. The sample records about 86,000 clones, 60% to 80% being singletons. The sequence was obtained from a man in his sixties in good health and CMV-seronegative. The chain joins TRBV4-3 to TRBJ1-4; no clear D gene. The sequencing sample was made of PBMCs. CDR3 amino acids: CASSHYEKLFF. DNA for the CDR3: TGCGCCAGCAGCCACTATGAAAAACTGTTTTTT.